These 7 T cell receptor beta chains share one sample of origin, sequenced in a study of blood T cell repertoires in COVID-19. Sequencing was performed with immunoSEQ multiplex PCR; in TCRdb, only in-frame clones are kept and a portion is missing. The data contain roughly 230,000 clones, around 90% of them singletons. The specimen was PBMCs or T cells enriched from blood (not recorded which). The origin of the receptors is a man younger than 45 in a cohort exposed to, infected with or recovered from COVID-19 (not recorded which).

The chain employs TRBV4-3 and TRBJ2-1; 7 nucleotides agree with TRBD2. CDR1 is LGHNA, CDR2 YSLEER, per germline. Unmatched junction bases numbered 9, after V lost 0 bases and J lost 7 bases. The CDR3 is made up of 16 amino acids. CDR3 DNA: TGCGCCAGCAGCCAAGAAGGGGAGGGAGTAGGGAATGAGCAGTTCTTC. The encoded protein is CASSQEGEGVGNEQFF.

The chain joins TRBV19 to TRBJ2-1, with 11 nucleotides matching TRBD2. The CDR3 has 15 residues. The germline V gene has CDR1 LNHDA and CDR2 SQIVND (reference sequence). Trimming took 3 bases from V and 9 from J; bases not matched to a gene: 7. CDR3 loop: CASSILAGGFVEQFF. Written as DNA, the CDR3 is TGTGCCAGTAGTATCCTAGCGGGAGGTTTTGTTGAGCAGTTCTTC.

The chain couples TRBV27 to TRBJ1-4; no clear D gene. Germline V gene data show CDR1 as MNHEY and CDR2 as SMNVEV (reference sequence). Trimming left V 5 bases short and J 6 bases short, with 16 bases between. The CDR3 is made up of 15 amino acids. This CDR3 is CASSEGPEVYEKLFF. The CDR3 bases are TGTGCCAGCAGTGAGGGCCCGGAGGTCTATGAAAAACTGTTTTTT.

CDR3 in DNA: TGTGCCAGCAGTTACTTACAGGGGGCGGCCACCTTC. This codes for CASSYLQGAATF. The chain has TRBV6-2 or TRBV6-3 and TRBJ1-2, with 9 bases lining up with TRBD1. Germline V CDR1 and CDR2: MNHEY, SVGEGT. The CDR3 spans 12 residues. V trimming: 1 base; J trimming: 13 bases; junction bases outside the gene matches: 4.

The chain links TRBV23-1 to TRBJ2-7; 9 bases align to TRBD1. TRBV23-1 is marked as an open reading frame, function uncertain. J lost 4 bases, V lost 5 bases, and 6 bases had no gene match. The CDR3 runs to 14 residues. The chain's CDR3 is CASSNSDRGYEQYF. The CDR3 coding sequence is TGCGCCAGCAGTAACTCCGACAGGGGGTACGAGCAGTACTTC.

J is TRBJ2-7 and V is TRBV15; D might be TRBD1 (5 bases). The CDR3 is made up of 13 amino acids. V dropped 3 bases and J dropped 6 bases, with 12 bases sitting between them. The germline gives CDR1 LNHNV, CDR2 YYDKDF (reference sequence). The DNA of the CDR3 is TGTGCCACCAGCAGGAATCGACAGTCCGAGCAGTACTTC. This translates into CATSRNRQSEQYF.

The chain couples TRBV5-1 to TRBJ1-1; maybe TRBD1 (6 bases). Germline V gene data show CDR1 as SGHRS and CDR2 as YFSETQ. The CDR3 is 15 amino acids. V was pared by 5 bases and J by 0 bases, with 14 bases between. In DNA form, the CDR3 reads TGCGCCAGCAGGGACGGGACATCGATGAACACTGAAGCTTTCTTT. It specifies CASRDGTSMNTEAFF.